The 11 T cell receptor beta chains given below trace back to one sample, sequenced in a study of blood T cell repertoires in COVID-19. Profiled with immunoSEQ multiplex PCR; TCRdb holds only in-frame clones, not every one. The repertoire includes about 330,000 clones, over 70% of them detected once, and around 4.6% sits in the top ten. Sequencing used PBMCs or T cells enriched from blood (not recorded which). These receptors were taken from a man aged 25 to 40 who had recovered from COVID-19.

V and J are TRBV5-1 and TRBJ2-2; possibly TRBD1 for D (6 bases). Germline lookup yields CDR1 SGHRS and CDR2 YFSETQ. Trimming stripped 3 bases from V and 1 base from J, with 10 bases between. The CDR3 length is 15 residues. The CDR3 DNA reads TGCGCCAGCAGCTCCGGGACACGGAACACCGGGGAGCTGTTTTTT. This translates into CASSSGTRNTGELFF.

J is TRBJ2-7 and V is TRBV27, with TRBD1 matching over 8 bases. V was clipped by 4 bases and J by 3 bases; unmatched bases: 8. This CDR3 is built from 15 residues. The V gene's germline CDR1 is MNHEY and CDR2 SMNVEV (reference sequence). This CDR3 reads CASSSSGTGNYEQYF. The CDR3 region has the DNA TGTGCCAGCAGTTCCTCCGGGACAGGCAACTACGAGCAGTACTTC.

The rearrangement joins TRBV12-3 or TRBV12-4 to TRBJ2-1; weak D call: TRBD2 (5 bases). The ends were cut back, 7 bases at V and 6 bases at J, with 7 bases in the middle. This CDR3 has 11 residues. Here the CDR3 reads CASMRVNEQFF. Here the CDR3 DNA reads TGTGCCAGCATGAGGGTCAATGAGCAGTTCTTC.

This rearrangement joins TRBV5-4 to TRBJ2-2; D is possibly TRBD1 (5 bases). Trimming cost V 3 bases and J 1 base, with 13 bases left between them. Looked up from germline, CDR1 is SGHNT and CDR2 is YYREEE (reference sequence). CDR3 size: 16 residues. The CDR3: CASSYGRGQNTGELFF. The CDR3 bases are TGTGCCAGCAGCTACGGTCGAGGACAGAACACCGGGGAGCTGTTTTTT.

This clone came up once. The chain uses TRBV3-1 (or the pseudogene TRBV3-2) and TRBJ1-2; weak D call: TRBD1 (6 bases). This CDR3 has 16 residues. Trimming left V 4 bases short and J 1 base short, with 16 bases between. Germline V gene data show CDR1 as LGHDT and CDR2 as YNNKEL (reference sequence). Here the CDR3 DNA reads TGTGCCAGCAGCCCAGTGGGGGCCTCCATTAACTATGGCTACACCTTC. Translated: CASSPVGASINYGYTF.

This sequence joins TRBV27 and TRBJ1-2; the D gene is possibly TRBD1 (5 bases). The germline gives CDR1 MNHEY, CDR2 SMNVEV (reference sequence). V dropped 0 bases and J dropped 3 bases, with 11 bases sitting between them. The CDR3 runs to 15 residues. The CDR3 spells CASSLSIGHHYGYTF. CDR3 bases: TGTGCCAGCAGTTTATCGATCGGACACCACTATGGCTACACCTTC.

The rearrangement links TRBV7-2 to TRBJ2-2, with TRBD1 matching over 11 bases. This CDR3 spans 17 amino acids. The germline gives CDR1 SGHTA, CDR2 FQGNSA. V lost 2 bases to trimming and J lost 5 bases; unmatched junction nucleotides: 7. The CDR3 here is CASSLRGQGAWTGELFF. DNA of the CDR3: TGTGCCAGCAGCTTACGAGGACAGGGGGCTTGGACCGGGGAGCTGTTTTTT.

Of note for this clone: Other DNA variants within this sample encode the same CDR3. The CDR3 DNA sequence: TGTGCCAGCAGTTTACAGGGGGATCAGCCCCAGCATTTT. Its translation: CASSLQGDQPQHF. This rearrangement joins TRBV6-2 or TRBV6-3 to TRBJ1-5; TRBD1 aligns across 8 bases. Germline CDR1 and CDR2: MNHEY and SVGEGT. Germline trimming cut 4 bases from V and 5 bases from J; bases unmatched to any gene: 1. The CDR3 extends over 13 amino acids.

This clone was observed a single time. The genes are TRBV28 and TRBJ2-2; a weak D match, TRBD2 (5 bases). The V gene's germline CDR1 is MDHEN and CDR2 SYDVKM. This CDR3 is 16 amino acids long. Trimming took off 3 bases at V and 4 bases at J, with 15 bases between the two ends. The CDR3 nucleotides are TGTGCCAGCAGTTTCCGCCATGAACTAGGCACCGGGGAGCTGTTTTTT. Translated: CASSFRHELGTGELFF.

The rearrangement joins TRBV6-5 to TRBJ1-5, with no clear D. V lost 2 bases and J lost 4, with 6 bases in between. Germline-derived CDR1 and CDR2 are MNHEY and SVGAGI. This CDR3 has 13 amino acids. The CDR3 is CASSYGRNQPQHF. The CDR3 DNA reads TGTGCCAGCAGTTACGGGAGGAATCAGCCCCAGCATTTT.

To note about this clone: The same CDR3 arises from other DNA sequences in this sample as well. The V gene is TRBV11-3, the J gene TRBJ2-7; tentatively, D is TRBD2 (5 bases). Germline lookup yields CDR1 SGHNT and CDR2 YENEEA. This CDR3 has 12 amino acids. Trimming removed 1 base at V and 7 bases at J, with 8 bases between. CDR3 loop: CASSLGPGEQYF. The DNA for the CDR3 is TGTGCCAGCAGCTTAGGCCCGGGAGAGCAGTACTTC.